These 20 T cell receptor beta chains originate from one sample sequenced in a study of PD-1 blockade in classical Hodgkin lymphoma. Sample time point: cycle 4 day 1 (C4D1), after six to seven weeks of nivolumab. Relapse after autologous stem cell transplantation occurred in every patient, and brentuximab vedotin exposure varied. Investigators isolated CD4+ T cells from thawed PBMCs through magnetic negative selection. Produced via immunoSEQ multiplex PCR; TCRdb's table is partial and in-frame only. The table includes approximately 31,000 clones, about 86% detected once. The starting material was CD4+ T cells from blood, obtained before the fourth cycle of nivolumab. These receptors were collected from a human donor with classical Hodgkin lymphoma.

The chain links TRBV30 to TRBJ2-5, with D uncertain. The CDR3 has 13 residues. The V gene lost 4 bases and the J gene lost 1 base, with 10 bases spanning the gap. Germline V lookup: CDR1 GTSNPN, CDR2 SVGIG (reference sequence). In DNA form, the CDR3 reads TGTGCCTGGACCCTCGGTCTCCAAGAGACCCAGTACTTC. Translating gives CAWTLGLQETQYF.

The chain recombines TRBV18 with TRBJ2-1; 11 nucleotides match TRBD1. The CDR3 is made up of 14 amino acids. Per germline, CDR1 KGHSH and CDR2 LQKENI. The junction had 2 bases not matched to a gene; V was cut back by 3 bases and J by 7 bases. In nucleotides, the CDR3 is TGTGCCAGCTCACCGGGACAGGGGGAAAATGAGCAGTTCTTC. Protein product: CASSPGQGENEQFF.

V gene TRBV6-1 combines with J gene TRBJ1-2; TRBD1 matches at 7 bases. Looked up from germline, CDR1 is MNHNS and CDR2 is SASEGT. This CDR3 contains 15 residues. V gave up 0 bases and J gave up 4 bases; unmatched junction bases: 5. The CDR3 DNA is TGTGCCAGCAGTGAAGCAAGGGGGCCCCTCTATGGCTACACCTTC. Translating gives CASSEARGPLYGYTF.

The chain joins TRBV4-1 to TRBJ2-1; tentatively, D is TRBD1 or TRBD2 (5 bases each). This CDR3 is built from 15 residues. From germline, CDR1 is MGHRA and CDR2 YSYEKL. The germline V and J ends were trimmed by 5 bases and 5 bases, with 16 bases remaining between them. CDR3 sequence reads: CASSGSGLVNNEQFF. In nucleotides, the CDR3 is TGCGCCAGCAGCGGGTCGGGGCTAGTAAACAATGAGCAGTTCTTC.

The gene calls are TRBV9 and TRBJ1-5; D perhaps matches TRBD1 (6 bases). Germline values: CDR1 SGDLS, CDR2 YYNGEE. Trimming removed 4 bases at V and 5 bases at J, with 10 bases between. The CDR3 sequence is 13 residues long. In DNA form, the CDR3 reads TGTGCCAGCAGCCCCCAGGGGTATCAGCCCCAGCATTTT. Its protein product is CASSPQGYQPQHF.

The chain uses TRBV5-1 and TRBJ2-1, with 12 bases that match TRBD1. Germline CDR1 reads SGHRS; CDR2 reads YFSETQ. The J segment lost 5 bases and the V segment lost 0 bases, leaving 6 bases of the junction unmatched. The CDR3 totals 17 residues. CDR3 region: CASSLVPGQGADNEQFF. CDR3 DNA sequence: TGCGCCAGCAGCTTGGTCCCGGGACAGGGGGCTGACAATGAGCAGTTCTTC.

The chain is built from TRBV30 and TRBJ1-1, with 11 bases that match TRBD1. This CDR3 is 14 amino acids long. Per germline, CDR1 GTSNPN and CDR2 SVGIG (reference sequence). J gave up 4 bases and V 6 bases, and 7 bases lay outside the gene matches. For the CDR3, the DNA is TGTGCCTGCTATACCGGGACAGGGGGCACTGAAGCTTTCTTT. This codes for CACYTGTGGTEAFF.

The chain uses TRBV19 and TRBJ2-7; D might be TRBD1 (5 bases). CDR3 length: 14 amino acids. Trimming removed 4 bases from V and 2 bases from J, with 12 bases in between. Germline V gives CDR1 LNHDA, CDR2 SQIVND (reference sequence). The CDR3 DNA sequence: TGTGCCAGTAGTAATCAGGGCAACGCCTACGAGCAGTACTTC. Its translation: CASSNQGNAYEQYF.

The rearrangement joins TRBV30 to TRBJ2-3, with 7 bases fitting TRBD1. The CDR3 consists of 11 residues. Trimming cost V 5 bases and J 4 bases; bases outside gene matches: 0. CDR1 GTSNPN and CDR2 SVGIG come from the germline V gene (reference sequence). The CDR3: CAWGTADTQYF. Written as DNA, the CDR3 is TGTGCCTGGGGGACAGCAGATACGCAGTATTTT.

The chain recombines TRBV4-2 with TRBJ2-7; D is ambiguous. The CDR3 loop spans 12 amino acids. V lost 0 bases and J lost 3, with 3 bases in between. CDR1 is LGHNA and CDR2 is YNFKEQ in the germline V gene. The CDR3 sequence: CASSQDSYEQYF. CDR3 nucleotide sequence: TGTGCCAGCAGCCAAGACAGCTACGAGCAGTACTTC.

V gene TRBV6-1 combines with J gene TRBJ1-4; 8 bases fit TRBD1. With 5 bases clipped from V and 12 bases from J, the junction kept 14 bases outside the gene matches. The germline gives CDR1 MNHNS, CDR2 SASEGT. The CDR3 spans 15 residues. DNA for the CDR3: TGTGCCAGCAGTAGTTCAGGGGGCAGGAGGCCTGAACTGTTTTTT. Translating gives CASSSSGGRRPELFF.

This chain links TRBV2 with TRBJ1-4; D unresolved. The V end lost 6 bases, the J end lost 2 bases, and 10 bases lay between the germline ends. The length of the CDR3 is 14 residues. The germline CDR1 and CDR2 sequences are SNHLY and FYNNEI. DNA of the CDR3: TGTGCCAGCAGAAACTCAGCGACTAATGAAAAACTGTTTTTT. It codes for CASRNSATNEKLFF.

This rearrangement joins TRBV30 to TRBJ2-4; D gene ambiguous. The germline V gene has CDR1 GTSNPN and CDR2 SVGIG (reference sequence). The V and J ends lost 5 bases and 4 bases respectively, with 9 bases between them. The CDR3 sequence is 12 residues long. The DNA for the CDR3 is TGTGCCTGGGCCGCCCTTAAAAACATTCAGTACTTC. Amino acid sequence: CAWAALKNIQYF. Based on the CDR3 plus reference TRBV30 and TRBJ2-4, the full variable domain is SQTIHQWPATLVQPVGSPLSLECTVEGTSNPNLYWYRQAAGRGLQLLFYSVGIGQISSEVPQNLSASRPQDRQFILSSKKLLLSDSGFYLCAWAALKNIQYFGAGTRLSVL.

The chain recombines TRBV18 with TRBJ1-1; D gene ambiguous. This CDR3 contains 13 residues. CDR1 is KGHSH, CDR2 LQKENI, per germline. Trimming stripped 6 bases from V and 4 bases from J, with 12 bases between. The CDR3, as DNA: TGTGCCAGCTCCCTTGGTGGGAGCACTGAAGCTTTCTTT. Its protein is CASSLGGSTEAFF.

The V gene is TRBV7-2, the J gene TRBJ2-7, with TRBD2 matching over 10 bases. Per the germline V gene, CDR1 is SGHTA and CDR2 is FQGNSA. The CDR3 sequence is 14 residues long. The V gene end was trimmed by 4 bases and the J gene end by 3 bases; junction bases not matched to a gene: 3. The CDR3 sequence is CASSWGLAFYEQYF. In nucleotides, the CDR3 is TGTGCCAGCAGCTGGGGACTAGCGTTCTACGAGCAGTACTTC.

This sequence joins TRBV18 and TRBJ2-7; maybe TRBD1 (5 bases). This CDR3 has 12 amino acids. Trimming removed 3 bases from V and 4 bases from J, with 7 bases in between. From germline, CDR1 is KGHSH and CDR2 LQKENI. CDR3 in DNA: TGTGCCAGCTCACCTACAGGATACGAGCAGTACTTC. Translating gives CASSPTGYEQYF.

The V and J genes are TRBV7-9 and TRBJ2-1; 9 bases align to TRBD2. J was trimmed by 3 bases and V by 5 bases; bases with no gene match: 2. This CDR3 comprises 14 residues. Germline V gene lookup returns CDR1 SEHNR and CDR2 FQNEAQ (reference sequence). The CDR3 is CASSPTSGYNEQFF. For the CDR3, the DNA is TGTGCCAGCAGCCCGACTAGCGGCTACAATGAGCAGTTCTTC. The full variable domain, in which reference TRBV7-9 and TRBJ2-1 provide the parts outside the CDR3, is DTGVSQNPRHKITKRGQNVTFRCDPISEHNRLYWYRQTLGQGPEFLTYFQNEAQLEKSRLLSDRFSAERPKGSFSTLEIQRTEQGDSAMYLCASSPTSGYNEQFFGPGTRLTVL.

V usage is TRBV7-9 and J usage is TRBJ1-4; D may be TRBD1 (5 bases). Germline CDR1 reads SEHNR; CDR2 reads FQNEAQ (reference sequence). The CDR3 has 15 amino acids. The V and J ends lost 2 bases and 2 bases respectively, with 9 bases between them. CDR3 sequence reads: CASSLQGGTNEKLFF. CDR3 nucleotide sequence: TGTGCCAGCAGCTTACAGGGTGGGACTAATGAAAAACTGTTTTTT. The full variable domain, its missing parts supplied by reference TRBV7-9 and TRBJ1-4, is DTGVSQNPRHKITKRGQNVTFRCDPISEHNRLYWYRQTLGQGPEFLTYFQNEAQLEKSRLLSDRFSAERPKGSFSTLEIQRTEQGDSAMYLCASSLQGGTNEKLFFGSGTQLSVL.

The chain combines TRBV19 with TRBJ1-1, with 8 bases aligning to TRBD1. Germline values: CDR1 LNHDA, CDR2 SQIVND (reference sequence). With V trimmed by 1 base and J by 8 bases, 9 bases remained unmatched. This CDR3 has 15 residues. CDR3 nucleotide sequence: TGTGCCAGTAGTATAGCCCGAACTGGACAGGGCGAAGCTTTCTTT. Protein sequence: CASSIARTGQGEAFF.

The rearrangement links TRBV7-9 to TRBJ2-6; D is ambiguous. The germline gives CDR1 SEHNR, CDR2 FQNEAQ (reference sequence). This CDR3 contains 13 residues. Trimming stripped 6 bases from V and 4 bases from J, with 7 bases between. CDR3 region: CASSPPGANVLTF. CDR3 sequence (DNA): TGTGCCAGCAGTCCCCCCGGGGCCAACGTCCTGACTTTC.